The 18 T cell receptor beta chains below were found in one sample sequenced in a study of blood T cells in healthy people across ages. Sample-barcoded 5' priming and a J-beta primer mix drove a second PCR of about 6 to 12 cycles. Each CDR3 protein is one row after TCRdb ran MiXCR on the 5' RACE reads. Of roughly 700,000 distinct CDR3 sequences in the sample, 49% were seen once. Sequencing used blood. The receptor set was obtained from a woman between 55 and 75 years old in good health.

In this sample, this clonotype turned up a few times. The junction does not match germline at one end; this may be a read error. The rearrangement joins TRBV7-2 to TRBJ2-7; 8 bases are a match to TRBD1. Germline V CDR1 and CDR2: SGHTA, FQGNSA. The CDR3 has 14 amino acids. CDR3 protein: CASSRDRSSYGQYF. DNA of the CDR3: TGTGCCAGCAGCCGGGACAGGAGCTCCTACGGGCAGTACTTC.

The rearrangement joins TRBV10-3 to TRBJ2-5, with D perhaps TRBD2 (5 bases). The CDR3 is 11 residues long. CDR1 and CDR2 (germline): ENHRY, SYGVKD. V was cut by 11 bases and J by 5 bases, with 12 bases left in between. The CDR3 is CAVGPGETQYF. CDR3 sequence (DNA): TGTGCCGTCGGCCCGGGGGAGACCCAGTACTTC.

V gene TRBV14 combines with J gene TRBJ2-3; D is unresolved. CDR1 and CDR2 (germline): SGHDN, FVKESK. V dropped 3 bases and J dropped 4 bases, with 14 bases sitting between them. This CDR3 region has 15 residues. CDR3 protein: CASSHFDKGADTQYF. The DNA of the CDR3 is TGTGCCAGCAGCCACTTCGACAAGGGTGCAGATACGCAGTATTTT. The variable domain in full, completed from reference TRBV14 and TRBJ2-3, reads EAGVTQFPSHSVIEKGQTVTLRCDPISGHDNLYWYRRVMGKEIKFLLHFVKESKQDESGMPNNRFLAERTGGTYSTLKVQPAELEDSGVYFCASSHFDKGADTQYFGPGTRLTVL.

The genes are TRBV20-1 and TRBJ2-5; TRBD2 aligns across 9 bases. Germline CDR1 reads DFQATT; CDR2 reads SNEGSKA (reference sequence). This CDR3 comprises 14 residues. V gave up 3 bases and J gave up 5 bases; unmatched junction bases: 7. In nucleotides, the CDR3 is TGCAGTGCTAGGAGGCGGGAGGGCCATGAGACCCAGTACTTC. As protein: CSARRREGHETQYF.

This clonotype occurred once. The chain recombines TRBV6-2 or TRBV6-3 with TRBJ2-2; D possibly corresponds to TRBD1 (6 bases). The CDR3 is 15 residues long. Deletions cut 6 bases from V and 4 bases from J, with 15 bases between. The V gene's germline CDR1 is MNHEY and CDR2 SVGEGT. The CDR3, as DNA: TGTGCCAGCAGACAGCCACAGGGAATCACCGGGGAGCTGTTTTTT. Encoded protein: CASRQPQGITGELFF.

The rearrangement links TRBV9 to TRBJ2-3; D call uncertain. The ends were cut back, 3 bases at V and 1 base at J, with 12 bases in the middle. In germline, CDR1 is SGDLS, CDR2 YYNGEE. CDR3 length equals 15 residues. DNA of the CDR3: TGTGCCAGCAGCGCCCCGGGCCGGGGCACAGATACGCAGTATTTT. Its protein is CASSAPGRGTDTQYF. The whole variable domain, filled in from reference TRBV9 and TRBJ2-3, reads DSGVTQTPKHLITATGQRVTLRCSPRSGDLSVYWYQQSLDQGLQFLIQYYNGEERAKGNILERFSAQQFPDLHSELNLSSLELGDSALYFCASSAPGRGTDTQYFGPGTRLTVL.

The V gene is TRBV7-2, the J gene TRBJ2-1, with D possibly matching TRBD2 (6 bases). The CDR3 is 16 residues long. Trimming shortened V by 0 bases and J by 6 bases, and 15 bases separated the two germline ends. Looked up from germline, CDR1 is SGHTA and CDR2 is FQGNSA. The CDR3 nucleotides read TGTGCCAGCAGCTTAGCTAGCGGAGGGGTGGGCAATGAGCAGTTCTTC. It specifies CASSLASGGVGNEQFF.

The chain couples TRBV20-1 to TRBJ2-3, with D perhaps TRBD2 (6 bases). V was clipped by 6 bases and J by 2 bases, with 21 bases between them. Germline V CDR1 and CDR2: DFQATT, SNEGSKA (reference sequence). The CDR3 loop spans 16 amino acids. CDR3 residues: CSAEGSRAGITDTQYF. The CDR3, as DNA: TGCAGTGCCGAGGGGTCTCGGGCGGGGATCACAGATACGCAGTATTTT.

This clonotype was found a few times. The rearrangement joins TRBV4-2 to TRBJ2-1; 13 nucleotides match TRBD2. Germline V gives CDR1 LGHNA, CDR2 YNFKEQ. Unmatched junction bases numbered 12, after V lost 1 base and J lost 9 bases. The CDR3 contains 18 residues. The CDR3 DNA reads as TGTGCCAGCAGCCAAGTGGGCCGGACTAGCGGGAGAGTTGGTGAGCAGTTCTTC. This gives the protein CASSQVGRTSGRVGEQFF.

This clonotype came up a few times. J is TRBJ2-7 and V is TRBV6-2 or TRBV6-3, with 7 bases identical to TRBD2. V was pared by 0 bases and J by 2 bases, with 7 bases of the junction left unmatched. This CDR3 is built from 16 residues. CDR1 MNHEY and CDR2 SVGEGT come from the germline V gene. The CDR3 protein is CASSYSTSSGAYEQYF. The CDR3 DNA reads TGTGCCAGCAGTTACTCGACGTCTAGCGGAGCCTACGAGCAGTACTTC.

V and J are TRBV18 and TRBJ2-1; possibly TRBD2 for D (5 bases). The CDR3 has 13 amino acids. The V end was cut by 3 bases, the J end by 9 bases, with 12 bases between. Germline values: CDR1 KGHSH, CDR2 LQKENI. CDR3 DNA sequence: TGTGCCAGCTCACCGTCGCTAGCCGGTGAGCAGTTCTTC. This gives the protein CASSPSLAGEQFF.

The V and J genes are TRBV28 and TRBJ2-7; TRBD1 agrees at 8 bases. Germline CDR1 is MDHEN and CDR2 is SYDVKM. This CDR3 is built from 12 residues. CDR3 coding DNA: TGTGTAAGCACAGGGGGGCTCTACGAGCAGTACTTC. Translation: CVSTGGLYEQYF.

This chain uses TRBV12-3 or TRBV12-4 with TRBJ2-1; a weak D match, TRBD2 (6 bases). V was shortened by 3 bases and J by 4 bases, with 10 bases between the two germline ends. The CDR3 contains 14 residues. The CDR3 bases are TGTGCCAGCAGTTTTGCGGGGTCGTACAATGAGCAGTTCTTC. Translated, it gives CASSFAGSYNEQFF.

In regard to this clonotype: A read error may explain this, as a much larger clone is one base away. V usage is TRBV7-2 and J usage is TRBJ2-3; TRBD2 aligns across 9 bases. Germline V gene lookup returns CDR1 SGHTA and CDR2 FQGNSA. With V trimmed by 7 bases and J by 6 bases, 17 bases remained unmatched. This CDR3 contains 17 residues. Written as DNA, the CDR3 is TGTGCCAGCAACTTCCGCGGGGGCGAGCGGGAGGTGGATACGCAGTATTTT. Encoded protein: CASNFRGGEREVDTQYF.

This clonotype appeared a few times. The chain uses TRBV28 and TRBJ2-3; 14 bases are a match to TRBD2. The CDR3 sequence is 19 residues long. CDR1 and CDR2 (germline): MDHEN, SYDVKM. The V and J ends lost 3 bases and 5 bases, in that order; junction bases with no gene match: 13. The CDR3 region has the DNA TGTGCCAGCAGTTTGCCCCGACTAGCGGGAGGGAACATTATAGATACGCAGTATTTT. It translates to CASSLPRLAGGNIIDTQYF.

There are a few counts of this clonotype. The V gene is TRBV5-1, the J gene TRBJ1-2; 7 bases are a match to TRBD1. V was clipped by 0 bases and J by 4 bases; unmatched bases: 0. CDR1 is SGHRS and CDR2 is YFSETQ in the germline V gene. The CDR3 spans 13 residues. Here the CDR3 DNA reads TGCGCCAGCAGCTTGGAGGGGGCCTATGGCTACACCTTC. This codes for CASSLEGAYGYTF.

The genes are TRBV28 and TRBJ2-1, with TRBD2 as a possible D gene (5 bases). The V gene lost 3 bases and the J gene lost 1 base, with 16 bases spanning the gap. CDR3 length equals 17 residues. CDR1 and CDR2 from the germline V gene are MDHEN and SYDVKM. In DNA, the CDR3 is TGTGCCAGCAGTTTCAGTTGGCAGCGGCCTTCCTACAATGAGCAGTTCTTC. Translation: CASSFSWQRPSYNEQFF.

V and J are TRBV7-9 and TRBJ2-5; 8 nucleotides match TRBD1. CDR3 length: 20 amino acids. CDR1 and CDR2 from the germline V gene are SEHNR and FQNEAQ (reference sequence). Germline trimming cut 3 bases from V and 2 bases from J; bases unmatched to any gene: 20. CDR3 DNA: TGTGCCAGCAGCTTTGGGTCGACCTATAGATCCCGGGACAGGCAAGAGACCCAGTACTTC. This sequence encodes CASSFGSTYRSRDRQETQYF.